A single sample is the source of the 19 T cell receptor beta chains below, sequenced in a study of spatial heterogeneity in lung cancer. The time point was: sample taken at primary tumor resection. Unsorted tumor, nontumor lung tissue or cryopreserved PBMC supplied the whole RNA. TCRdb re-called the 5' RACE reads with MiXCR, one entry per CDR3 protein. The table lists 2,500 to 3,000 distinct CDR3 sequences, 13% of them singletons, with roughly three fifths in the top ten. The material sequenced was PBMCs, taken at surgery. The source of these receptors is a male donor with early-stage non-small cell lung cancer.

The chain employs TRBV5-4 and TRBJ2-5; D perhaps matches TRBD2 (5 bases). Germline V lookup: CDR1 SGHNT, CDR2 YYREEE (reference sequence). Trimming shortened V by 0 bases and J by 5 bases, and 8 bases separated the two germline ends. The CDR3 covers 13 residues. CDR3 residues: CASSLEPGETQYF. CDR3 DNA sequence: TGTGCCAGCAGCTTGGAGCCGGGGGAGACCCAGTACTTC.

Ten or more counts support this clonotype. This chain links TRBV28 with TRBJ1-2; D gene unclear. With 3 bases removed from V and 3 bases from J, the gap between germline ends came to 8 bases. The length of the CDR3 is 13 residues. Germline CDR1 is MDHEN and CDR2 is SYDVKM. CDR3 sequence reads: CASSLGTYYGYTF. CDR3 coding DNA: TGTGCCAGCAGTTTGGGCACATACTATGGCTACACCTTC.

This chain's CDR3 is CASSLRAANTGELFF. For the CDR3, the DNA is TGTGCCAGCAGCCTACGGGCGGCTAACACCGGGGAGCTGTTTTTT. V and J are TRBV7-2 and TRBJ2-2; unclear D gene. This CDR3 region has 15 residues. The germline V and J ends were trimmed by 5 bases and 2 bases, with 12 bases remaining between them. CDR1 and CDR2 (germline): SGHTA, FQGNSA.

This clonotype showed up many times. The chain links TRBV23-1 to TRBJ2-1; a possible D gene is TRBD2 (6 bases). TRBV23-1 is assigned to the ORF class and has an uncertain function. This CDR3 comprises 17 residues. V lost 2 bases to trimming and J lost 6 bases, with 20 bases between them. The CDR3, as DNA: TGCGCCAGCAGTCAAGGACCCTGGGAAAGGGACTGCAATGAGCAGTTCTTC. This sequence encodes CASSQGPWERDCNEQFF.

The chain couples TRBV28 to TRBJ2-7; D unresolved. The CDR3 has 13 amino acids. Germline CDR1 MDHEN, CDR2 SYDVKM. The germline V and J ends were trimmed by 7 bases and 1 base, with 11 bases remaining between them. The CDR3 sequence is CASMGRASYEQYF. DNA of the CDR3: TGTGCCAGCATGGGTCGGGCATCCTACGAGCAGTACTTC.

This chain uses TRBV5-1 with TRBJ2-7, with 9 bases that match TRBD1. Germline V gene lookup returns CDR1 SGHRS and CDR2 YFSETQ. The CDR3 runs 16 residues. J was trimmed by 2 bases and V by 4 bases; bases with no gene match: 10. The CDR3 here is CASSPRPGQGPYEQYF. The CDR3, as DNA: TGCGCCAGCAGCCCCCGACCAGGACAGGGGCCCTACGAGCAGTACTTC.

This chain links TRBV12-3 or TRBV12-4 with TRBJ2-1; 10 bases match TRBD2. The CDR3 loop spans 16 amino acids. The V segment lost 5 bases and the J segment 5 bases; nucleotides outside the gene matches: 9. Here the CDR3 reads CASSPSGAGGNNEQFF. The DNA of the CDR3 is TGTGCCAGCAGTCCCTCGGGAGCGGGGGGGAACAATGAGCAGTTCTTC.

This clonotype was picked up many times. The rearrangement joins TRBV20-1 to TRBJ2-1, with 8 bases fitting TRBD2. This CDR3 is built from 14 residues. Trimming removed 8 bases from V and 0 bases from J; junction bases left unmatched: 6. The germline gives CDR1 DFQATT, CDR2 SNEGSKA (reference sequence). The CDR3: CSYLGGDSYNEQFF. The CDR3 DNA reads TGCAGTTACCTCGGGGGGGACTCCTACAATGAGCAGTTCTTC.

This clonotype occurred many times. The chain joins TRBV21-1 to TRBJ2-4. TRBV21-1 is a pseudogene. CDR3 length: 16 amino acids. CDR3 sequence: CASSKWLVSTKNIQYF. DNA for the CDR3: TGTGCCAGCAGCAAATGGCTGGTTTCGACCAAAAACATTCAGTACTTC.

The gene calls are TRBV20-1 and TRBJ1-1, with TRBD1 matching over 7 bases. With V trimmed by 3 bases and J by 0 bases, 7 bases remained unmatched. The germline CDR1 and CDR2 sequences are DFQATT and SNEGSKA (reference sequence). CDR3 length: 15 residues. As DNA, the CDR3 is TGCAGTGCTAGGGAACAGGGGATAATGAACACTGAAGCTTTCTTT. Protein sequence: CSAREQGIMNTEAFF.

In its sample, this clonotype is medium-sized. The chain couples TRBV20-1 to TRBJ2-1; 7 bases align to TRBD2. CDR3 length equals 17 residues. Trimming cost V 5 bases and J 4 bases; bases outside gene matches: 17. CDR1 DFQATT and CDR2 SNEGSKA come from the germline V gene (reference sequence). CDR3 residues: CSAEPTLREFPYNEQFF. The CDR3 bases are TGCAGTGCTGAACCGACGTTGCGGGAGTTCCCTTACAATGAGCAGTTCTTC.

This clonotype was seen at least ten times. The chain uses TRBV5-1 and TRBJ2-7; D might be TRBD2 (5 bases). V lost 0 bases to trimming and J lost 1 base, with 14 bases between them. Germline lookup yields CDR1 SGHRS and CDR2 YFSETQ. The CDR3 length is 16 residues. The CDR3 loop is CASSLATAGPSYEQYF. CDR3 coding DNA: TGCGCCAGCAGCTTGGCCACGGCGGGCCCTTCCTACGAGCAGTACTTC.

This clonotype came up many times. The rearrangement uses TRBV7-8 and TRBJ2-3; possible D gene TRBD2, 6 bases. This CDR3 comprises 14 residues. Trimming pared 2 bases from V and 1 base from J, leaving 7 bases between. Per germline, CDR1 SGHVS and CDR2 FQNEAQ. CDR3 nucleotide sequence: TGTGCCAGCAGCTTAACGGGGGGCACAGATACGCAGTATTTT. Protein: CASSLTGGTDTQYF.

The chain has TRBV6-6 and TRBJ2-2; 14 bases agree with TRBD2. This CDR3 is 16 amino acids long. The V segment lost 6 bases and the J segment 4 bases; nucleotides outside the gene matches: 4. Germline V gives CDR1 MNHNY, CDR2 SVGAGI (reference sequence). CDR3 in DNA: TGTGCCAGCAGCCATGGGACTAGCGGGAGCACCGGGGAGCTGTTTTTT. Translated, it gives CASSHGTSGSTGELFF.

This clonotype rates as large (0.1 to 1%). This chain links TRBV5-1 with TRBJ2-7; weak D call: TRBD2 (5 bases). CDR3 length: 13 residues. Trimming took 7 bases from V and 3 from J, leaving 14 bases between them. The germline V gene has CDR1 SGHRS and CDR2 YFSETQ. CDR3 in DNA: TGCGCCAGCGGCGAGGGCGCTGACTACGAGCAGTACTTC. It is translated as CASGEGADYEQYF.

This clonotype has a count of ten or more. CDR3 DNA sequence: TGTGCCAGCAGTCTTTGGGGGTACGGAAACACCATATATTTT. As protein: CASSLWGYGNTIYF. V usage is TRBV6-1 and J usage is TRBJ1-3, with TRBD1 as a possible D gene (5 bases). Germline assignment: CDR1 MNHNS and CDR2 SASEGT. This CDR3 comprises 14 residues. Trimming took off 5 bases at V and 4 bases at J, with 12 bases between the two ends.

Many counts were recorded for this clonotype. This rearrangement joins TRBV19 to TRBJ2-7; TRBD1 matches at 11 bases. V lost 9 bases, J lost 9 bases, and 19 bases stayed unmatched. Germline V gives CDR1 LNHDA, CDR2 SQIVND (reference sequence). The CDR3 covers 16 residues. The CDR3 bases are TGTGCCAGCGCAACGGTGGGACAGGGGGGAAGGCGGAGGCAGTACTTC. It specifies CASATVGQGGRRRQYF.

This clonotype has a count of ten or more. J is TRBJ2-1 and V is TRBV27, with D possibly TRBD2 on 6 matching bases. The CDR3 is 18 amino acids. The V end was cut by 7 bases, the J end by 2 bases, with 24 bases between. CDR1 MNHEY and CDR2 SMNVEV come from the germline V gene (reference sequence). The CDR3 loop is CASIGTIDRERPYNEQFF. The CDR3 DNA reads TGTGCCAGCATCGGGACGATAGACCGGGAGAGACCCTACAATGAGCAGTTCTTC.

Many counts were recorded for this clonotype. In nucleotides, the CDR3 is TGTGCCACCAGTGATAGAGGGCGGAACATTCAGTACTTC. Protein: CATSDRGRNIQYF. The gene calls are TRBV24-1 and TRBJ2-4, with D possibly TRBD2 on 5 matching bases. CDR1 is KGHDR and CDR2 is SFDVKD in the germline V gene. Trimming cost V 3 bases and J 7 bases, with 9 bases left between them. This CDR3 is 13 amino acids long.